Listed below are T cell receptor beta chains from one sample, sequenced in a study of control samples from healthy donors and cancer patients. The protocol was immunoSEQ multiplex PCR, while the TCRdb copy is restricted to in-frame clones and leaves out a portion. The data contain about 51,000 clones, around 80% of them singletons. Material: blood. The receptors shown here come from a man aged 65 to 85 in good health. The CDR3 runs from the conserved cysteine through the conserved F or W. Each record gives: clone size, J gene, D gene, V gene, CDR3 protein, CDR3 DNA. A D gene is named only where the DNA matches it firmly. Clone size is not always given. Where it is, it says once, few, many or a class for expanded clones.

>-|TRBJ1-6|TRBD1|TRBV5-1
CASSAGTVSLDSPLHF
TGCGCCAGCAGCGCGGGGACAGTCTCTCTGGATTCACCCCTCCACTTT
>-|TRBJ2-3|TRBD1|TRBV14
CASSQDRGRGPITDTQYF
TGTGCCAGCAGCCAAGATCGGGGCAGGGGGCCGATCACAGATACGCAGTATTTT
>-|TRBJ1-1|-|TRBV3-1/TRBV3-2
CASSPLRGGTEAFF
TGTGCCAGCAGCCCGCTCAGGGGAGGCACTGAAGCTTTCTTT
>-|TRBJ1-2|-|TRBV11-2
CASSALNYGYTF
TGTGCCAGCAGCGCGCTTAACTATGGCTACACCTTC
>-|TRBJ2-5|TRBD2|TRBV28
CASTTASAGLGETQYF
TGTGCCAGCACTACCGCTTCGGCGGGACTAGGAGAGACCCAGTACTTC
>-|TRBJ1-6|TRBD1|TRBV9
CASSPRDRDPLHF
TGTGCCAGCAGCCCCCGGGACAGGGACCCCCTCCACTTT
>-|TRBJ2-3|-|TRBV5-4
CASSLRGGTDTQYF
TGTGCCAGCAGCTTGAGAGGGGGAACAGATACGCAGTATTTT
>-|TRBJ1-6|-|TRBV7-6
CASSSSPLGVANTPLHF
TGTGCCAGCAGCTCGAGCCCTTTGGGAGTAGCTAACACACCCCTCCACTTT
>few|TRBJ1-1|-|TRBV12-3/TRBV12-4
CASSLTGNTEAFF
TGTGCCAGCAGTTTGACAGGGAACACTGAAGCTTTCTTT
>-|TRBJ1-1|TRBD1|TRBV5-1
CASSGGTANTEAFF
TGCGCCAGCAGCGGCGGGACAGCGAACACTGAAGCTTTCTTT
>few|TRBJ1-2|-|TRBV7-2
CASSLMGSGYTF
TGTGCCAGCAGCCTAATGGGTTCCGGCTACACCTTC
>-|TRBJ2-1|TRBD2|TRBV3-1/TRBV3-2
CASSQGLAGGRLWGEQFF
TGTGCCAGCAGCCAAGGCTTAGCGGGGGGTCGCTTATGGGGTGAGCAGTTCTTC
>-|TRBJ1-6|-|TRBV7-9
CASSLRGDNSPLHF
TGTGCCAGCAGCTTACGGGGGGATAATTCACCCCTCCACTTT
>-|TRBJ2-6|-|TRBV19
CASVGGAPGANVLTF
TGTGCCTCAGTGGGTGGGGCTCCTGGGGCCAACGTCCTGACTTTC
>-|TRBJ1-3|-|TRBV28
CASSPRARNTIYF
TGTGCCAGCAGTCCGCGGGCGCGAAACACCATATATTTT
>-|TRBJ1-1|-|TRBV7-9
CASSLVDTGAFF
TGTGCCAGCAGCTTAGTAGATACTGGAGCTTTCTTT
>-|TRBJ1-5|-|TRBV4-1
CASSQVQLNQPQHF
TGCGCCAGCAGCCAAGTGCAGCTCAATCAGCCCCAGCATTTT
>-|TRBJ2-1|-|TRBV11-3
CASSSPRRGTYNEQFF
TGTGCCAGCAGCTCCCCCCGGAGGGGGACTTACAATGAGCAGTTCTTC
>-|TRBJ1-1|-|TRBV7-9
CASSLQGGENTEAFF
TGTGCCAGCAGCTTACAGGGAGGCGAAAACACTGAAGCTTTCTTT
>-|TRBJ2-1|TRBD2|TRBV5-1
CASSLALAGVNEQFF
TGCGCCAGCAGCTTGGCACTAGCGGGGGTTAATGAGCAGTTCTTC
>few|TRBJ2-5|-|TRBV3-1/TRBV3-2
CASSQDQPKNQETQYF
TGTGCCAGCAGCCAAGATCAGCCAAAGAACCAAGAGACCCAGTACTTC
>-|TRBJ1-1|TRBD1|TRBV5-1
CASSGQENTEAFF
TGCGCCAGCAGCGGACAGGAGAACACTGAAGCTTTCTTT
>once|TRBJ2-2|TRBD2|TRBV7-3
CASRGTSGRLSNTGELFF
TGTGCCAGCAGGGGTACTAGCGGGAGGCTCTCGAACACCGGGGAGCTGTTTTTT
>few|TRBJ2-2|TRBD2|TRBV3-1/TRBV3-2
CASSQRGGPTGELFF
TGTGCCAGCAGCCAACGGGGGGGACCCACCGGGGAGCTGTTTTTT
>-|TRBJ2-7|-|TRBV30
CAWSVKSAGRSYEQYF
TGTGCCTGGAGTGTCAAATCGGCAGGGAGGTCCTACGAGCAGTACTTC
>-|TRBJ1-1|TRBD1|TRBV5-4
CASSFAGGTEAFF
TGTGCCAGCAGCTTCGCAGGGGGCACTGAAGCTTTCTTT
>-|TRBJ2-3|TRBD1|TRBV3-1/TRBV3-2
CASSQYGQGATDTQYF
TGTGCCAGCAGCCAATACGGACAGGGGGCCACAGATACGCAGTATTTT
>-|TRBJ1-5|-|TRBV6-6
CASSRGTVSNQPQHF
TGTGCCAGCAGTCGGGGGACGGTGAGCAATCAGCCCCAGCATTTT
>-|TRBJ2-7|TRBD1|TRBV4-1
CASSRRNTWTGRSIEHYEQYF
TGCGCCAGCAGCCGCCGGAATACTTGGACAGGGAGGAGCATTGAGCATTACGAGCAGTACTTC